The 13 T cell receptor beta chains below were found in one sample sequenced in a study of blood T cell repertoires in COVID-19. Some clones are missing from TCRdb's copy, which holds only in-frame ones; the method was immunoSEQ multiplex PCR. The top ten hold 1.5% to 2% of the sample, which has 150,000 to 200,000 clones, roughly nine tenths seen once. The sample consisted of peripheral blood. These receptors were collected from a man between 18 and 35 years old who had recovered from COVID-19.

The chain recombines TRBV28 with TRBJ2-7; D is unclear. CDR1 and CDR2 from the germline V gene are MDHEN and SYDVKM. The CDR3 runs to 10 residues. Trimming removed 6 bases from V and 5 bases from J, with 5 bases in between. The DNA for the CDR3 is TGTGCCAGCAGCCTTAACGAGCAGTACTTC. Amino acid sequence: CASSLNEQYF. The full variable domain, with the rest looked up from reference TRBV28 and TRBJ2-7, is DVKVTQSSRYLVKRTGEKVFLECVQDMDHENMFWYRQDPGLGLRLIYFSYDVKMKEKGDIPEGYSVSREKKERFSLILESASTNQTSMYLCASSLNEQYFGPGTRLTVT.

The chain employs TRBV9 and TRBJ2-2; D perhaps matches TRBD2 (6 bases). The germline V and J ends were trimmed by 4 bases and 1 base, with 11 bases remaining between them. CDR1 and CDR2 from the germline V gene are SGDLS and YYNGEE. There are 15 residues in the CDR3. CDR3 residues: CASSKRVGNTGELFF. The CDR3 bases are TGTGCCAGCAGCAAGCGGGTAGGGAACACCGGGGAGCTGTTTTTT. The full variable domain, its missing parts supplied by reference TRBV9 and TRBJ2-2, is DSGVTQTPKHLITATGQRVTLRCSPRSGDLSVYWYQQSLDQGLQFLIQYYNGEERAKGNILERFSAQQFPDLHSELNLSSLELGDSALYFCASSKRVGNTGELFFGEGSRLTVL.

This chain joins TRBV15 and TRBJ2-1, with TRBD2 matching 7 bases. The CDR3 runs 15 residues. Germline V gene sequence: CDR1 LNHNV, CDR2 YYDKDF (reference sequence). V gave up 6 bases and J gave up 7 bases; unmatched junction bases: 12. The DNA of the CDR3 is TGTGCCACCAGTAGTAGGGAGGGCCGTGGGAATGAGCAGTTCTTC. It encodes CATSSREGRGNEQFF.

The J gene is TRBJ1-3, the V gene TRBV5-7; 8 bases align to TRBD1. TRBV5-7 belongs to the ORF category, with a function that is uncertain. The CDR3 extends over 18 amino acids. The V gene end was trimmed by 1 base and the J gene end by 4 bases; junction bases not matched to a gene: 13. CDR3 DNA sequence: TGTGCCAGCAGCTTGAGGTCGGGGGAGGACAGGGAGGGAAACACCATATATTTT. It codes for CASSLRSGEDREGNTIYF.

The gene calls are TRBV4-3 and TRBJ2-1; 11 bases are shared with TRBD2. V dropped 3 bases and J dropped 6; count of bases not matched to a gene: 10. The germline gives CDR1 LGHNA, CDR2 YSLEER. This CDR3 has 17 amino acids. The CDR3 DNA reads as TGCGCCAGCAGCCAGGAAGATGGGGGGACTAGCGGCAATGAGCAGTTCTTC. This codes for CASSQEDGGTSGNEQFF.

The chain employs TRBV6-2 or TRBV6-3 and TRBJ2-7; 12 bases map to TRBD2. V dropped 5 bases and J dropped 0; count of bases not matched to a gene: 2. The germline V gene has CDR1 MNHEY and CDR2 SVGEGT. The CDR3 runs 15 residues. The CDR3 sequence is CASSRTSGVSYEQYF. CDR3 in DNA: TGTGCCAGCAGTCGGACTAGCGGGGTCTCCTACGAGCAGTACTTC.

This sequence joins TRBV11-2 and TRBJ1-2, with D maybe TRBD1 (5 bases). The V and J ends lost 3 bases and 12 bases respectively, with 14 bases between them. The CDR3 totals 12 residues. CDR1 SGHAT and CDR2 FQNNGV come from the germline V gene. The DNA for the CDR3 is TGTGCCAGCAGCTTCAAACAGGAATTCCACACCTTC. As protein: CASSFKQEFHTF. The complete variable domain, with remaining parts taken from reference TRBV11-2 and TRBJ1-2, reads EAGVAQSPRYKIIEKRQSVAFWCNPISGHATLYWYQQILGQGPKLLIQFQNNGVVDDSQLPKDRFSAERLKGVDSTLKIQPAKLEDSAVYLCASSFKQEFHTFGSGTRLTVV.

The rearrangement links TRBV2 to TRBJ1-1; D remains ambiguous. The CDR3 has 13 residues. V lost 8 bases and J 0 bases, leaving 10 bases between the germline ends. Germline CDR1 reads SNHLY; CDR2 reads FYNNEI. CDR3: CASPEHMNTEAFF. For the CDR3, the DNA is TGTGCCAGCCCAGAACATATGAACACTGAAGCTTTCTTT.

The chain uses TRBV6-6 and TRBJ1-3, with unresolved D. The V and J ends lost 5 bases and 0 bases respectively, with 11 bases between them. Germline lookup yields CDR1 MNHNY and CDR2 SVGAGI (reference sequence). The length of the CDR3 is 15 residues. In DNA form, the CDR3 reads TGTGCCAGCAGTAACGCAGGCCCCTCTGGAAACACCATATATTTT. This encodes CASSNAGPSGNTIYF.

The V call is TRBV19, the J call TRBJ1-2; no clear D gene. V was trimmed by 6 bases and J by 4 bases, leaving 12 bases between them. Germline V CDR1 and CDR2: LNHDA, SQIVND (reference sequence). The CDR3 covers 13 residues. CDR3 sequence reads: CASRRAGGYGYTF. The CDR3 DNA reads TGTGCCAGTAGGAGGGCTGGTGGCTATGGCTACACCTTC.

The chain combines TRBV6-5 with TRBJ1-1, with D perhaps TRBD1 (6 bases). The germline V and J ends were trimmed by 0 bases and 3 bases, with 14 bases remaining between them. Germline assignment: CDR1 MNHEY and CDR2 SVGAGI. CDR3 size: 16 residues. CDR3 DNA: TGTGCCAGCAGTTACTCGATCATACAGGGACACACTGAAGCTTTCTTT. Amino acid sequence: CASSYSIIQGHTEAFF.

This clone was recorded once. The chain carries TRBV19 and TRBJ1-5; D is possibly TRBD1 (6 bases). CDR1 LNHDA and CDR2 SQIVND come from the germline V gene (reference sequence). CDR3 length equals 14 residues. V dropped 3 bases and J dropped 4 bases, with 10 bases sitting between them. In DNA, the CDR3 is TGTGCCAGTAGTATGGACAGACTGAATCAGCCCCAGCATTTT. Translation gives CASSMDRLNQPQHF.

Only a few counts were recorded for this clone. CDR3 sequence: CASSTGTSGTGELFF. The CDR3 region has the DNA TGCGCCAGCAGTACCGGGACTAGCGGGACCGGGGAGCTGTTTTTT. The rearrangement uses TRBV10-1 and TRBJ2-2, with TRBD2 matching 12 bases. CDR1 and CDR2 (germline): WNHNN, SYGVQD (reference sequence). V shed 5 bases and J 5 bases; nucleotides not matched to a gene: 3. CDR3 length: 15 residues.